This T cell receptor (beta chain) was obtained from a study of identical twins' blood T cells. Study results and limitations: Shared CDR3 clonotype counts tracked mainly the product of cloneset sizes. Twin similarity might stem from environmental factors, not only genetics.

Each TCR cDNA library carried sample-specific barcodes on both ends. Each CDR3 protein gets one entry after TCRdb re-called the 5' RACE reads with MiXCR. Of fewer than 450,000 distinct CDR3 sequences in the sample, roughly 27% were seen once. Three pairs of healthy female monozygous twins were the donors. Germline values: CDR1 MNHNS, CDR2 SASEGT. This CDR3 region has 16 residues. The V end lost 6 bases, the J end lost 2 bases, and 17 bases lay between the germline ends. Regarding this clonotype: Its cognate antigen is unknown.

The receptor was derived from a woman aged 18-55 years in good health. What was sequenced was PBMCs. V gene TRBV6-1 combines with J gene TRBJ2-1; D possibly uses TRBD1 or TRBD2 (5 bases each). As DNA, the CDR3 is TGTGCCAGCAGCGGCCACCGGGACGGACCCTACAATGAGCAGTTCTTC. It encodes CASSGHRDGPYNEQFF.